The source of this TCR beta chain is a study of response to subunit inactivated influenza vaccine. Study-wide points: Authors suggested seasonal influenza vaccinations each recruit few new T cells.

TCRdb re-called the RT-PCR reads through MiXCR, storing one row per CDR3 protein. The sample contains 540,000 or so distinct CDR3 sequences, around 13% of which appear only once. This clonotype came up a few times. Its antigen is currently unknown. The sample consisted of PBMCs from blood, taken roughly 45 days after vaccination. The receptor was isolated from a man aged 45-65 years who received an inactivated influenza vaccine.

The CDR3: CASSLAARTIRGWFF. The DNA for the CDR3 is TGTGCCAGCAGCTTGGCCGCGCGGACAATTCGAGGCTGGTTCTTC. V gene TRBV5-6 combines with J gene TRBJ2-1; a weak D match, TRBD1 (5 bases). The V gene's germline CDR1 is SGHDT and CDR2 YYEEEE. The CDR3 is 15 amino acids. V was trimmed by 0 bases and J by 15 bases, leaving 22 bases between them. Drawing the rest from reference TRBV5-6 and TRBJ2-1, the complete variable domain is DAGVTQSPTHLIKTRGQQVTLRCSPKSGHDTVSWYQQALGQGPQFIFQYYEEEERQRGNFPDRFSGHQFPNYSSELNVNALLLGDSALYLCASSLAARTIRGWFFGPGTRLTVL.